Below, 7 T cell receptor beta chains from the same sample are listed, as sequenced in a study of prognosis after radiotherapy for stage I lung cancer. Genomic DNA was subjected to two-round multiplex PCR for amplification of TCR beta CDR3. The use of primers specific to each TRBV and TRBJ gene characterized first-round PCR. TCRdb passed the multiplex PCR reads through MiXCR, listing each CDR3 protein once. This table has 15,000 to 20,000 distinct CDR3 sequences, about 27% appearing once. This specimen was PBMCs, taken before or after stereotactic body radiation therapy (not recorded which). Receptors originate from a donor at least 50 years old with non-small cell lung cancer.

In this sample, this clonotype turned up many times. The chain links TRBV19 to TRBJ2-1; 8 bases map to TRBD2. The CDR3 has 13 residues. The V gene end was trimmed by 5 bases and the J gene end by 6 bases; junction bases not matched to a gene: 3. Looked up from germline, CDR1 is LNHDA and CDR2 is SQIVND (reference sequence). The CDR3 DNA sequence: TGTGCCAGTAGTGATACTAGCGGCAATGAGCAGTTCTTC. It codes for CASSDTSGNEQFF.

This clonotype was seen ten or more times. The rearrangement links TRBV18 to TRBJ2-7, with D perhaps TRBD1 (6 bases). Trimming took 9 bases from V and 5 from J, leaving 14 bases between them. The CDR3 spans 12 residues. Germline loops: CDR1 KGHSH, CDR2 LQKENI. CDR3 region: CASSTRGNEQYF. CDR3 in DNA: TGTGCCAGTTCCACCAGGGGTAACGAGCAGTACTTC.

This clonotype appeared a single time. The chain has TRBV27 and TRBJ2-3; D possibly corresponds to TRBD1 (5 bases). The CDR3 spans 13 residues. V was shortened by 6 bases and J by 4 bases, with 11 bases between the two germline ends. Germline CDR1 MNHEY, CDR2 SMNVEV (reference sequence). DNA for the CDR3: TGTGCCAGCAGAACCAGGGAAGCAGATACGCAGTATTTT. It codes for CASRTREADTQYF.

This clonotype was recorded many times. The rearrangement uses TRBV6-5 and TRBJ2-7; 7 bases are shared with TRBD2. CDR3 length: 14 amino acids. CDR1 MNHEY and CDR2 SVGAGI come from the germline V gene. With 0 bases clipped from V and 4 bases from J, the junction kept 3 bases outside the gene matches. CDR3 DNA sequence: TGTGCCAGCAGTTACTCAGAGGGAGGGTACGAGCAGTACTTC. Amino acid sequence: CASSYSEGGYEQYF.

This clonotype was seen repeatedly, ten times or more. The rearrangement links TRBV11-2 to TRBJ2-7; 9 nucleotides align to TRBD1. With 6 bases clipped from V and 2 bases from J, the junction kept 2 bases outside the gene matches. The CDR3 consists of 13 residues. Germline V gene lookup returns CDR1 SGHAT and CDR2 FQNNGV. The CDR3, as DNA: TGTGCCAGCAGGGGGACAGGGCCCTACGAGCAGTACTTC. Protein sequence: CASRGTGPYEQYF.

There are many counts of this clonotype. The chain employs TRBV3-1 and TRBJ2-5, with a possible D match to TRBD1 (5 bases). Germline values: CDR1 LGHDT, CDR2 YNNKEL (reference sequence). The CDR3 is 14 amino acids. Trimming cost V 2 bases and J 5 bases, with 12 bases left between them. CDR3 region: CASSQTGDSETQYF. CDR3 bases: TGTGCCAGCAGCCAAACGGGTGACAGTGAGACCCAGTACTTC.

The table lists this clonotype with many counts. The chain carries TRBV20-1 and TRBJ2-3, with 7 bases fitting TRBD1. The CDR3 length is 20 residues. The germline V gene has CDR1 DFQATT and CDR2 SNEGSKA (reference sequence). The V segment lost 0 bases and the J segment 8 bases; nucleotides outside the gene matches: 26. CDR3 bases: TGCAGTGCTAGAGATTGGGTAAGGGGGCGGTCGTCTATTGGCCGCGCTACGCAGTATTTT. Protein product: CSARDWVRGRSSIGRATQYF.